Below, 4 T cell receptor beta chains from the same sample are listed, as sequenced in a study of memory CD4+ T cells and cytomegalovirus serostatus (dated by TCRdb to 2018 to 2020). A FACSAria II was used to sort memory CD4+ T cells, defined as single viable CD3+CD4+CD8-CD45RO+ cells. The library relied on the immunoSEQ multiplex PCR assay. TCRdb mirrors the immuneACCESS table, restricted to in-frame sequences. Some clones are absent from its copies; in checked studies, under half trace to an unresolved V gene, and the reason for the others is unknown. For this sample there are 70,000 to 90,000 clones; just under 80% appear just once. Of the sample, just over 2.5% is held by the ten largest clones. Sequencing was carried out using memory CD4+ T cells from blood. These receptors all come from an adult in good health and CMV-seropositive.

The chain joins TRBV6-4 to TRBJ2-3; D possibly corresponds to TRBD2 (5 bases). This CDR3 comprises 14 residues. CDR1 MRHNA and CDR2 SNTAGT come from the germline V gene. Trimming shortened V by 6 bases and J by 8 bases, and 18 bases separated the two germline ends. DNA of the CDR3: TGTGCCAGCAGCCCGCGGAGTTTAGAGGGTACGCAGTATTTT. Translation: CASSPRSLEGTQYF.

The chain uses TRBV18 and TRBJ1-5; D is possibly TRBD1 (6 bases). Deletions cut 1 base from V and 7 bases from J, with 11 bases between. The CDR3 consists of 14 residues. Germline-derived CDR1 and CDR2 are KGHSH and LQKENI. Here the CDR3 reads CASSPQQGDQPQHF. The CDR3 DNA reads TGTGCCAGCTCACCACAACAGGGAGACCAGCCCCAGCATTTT.

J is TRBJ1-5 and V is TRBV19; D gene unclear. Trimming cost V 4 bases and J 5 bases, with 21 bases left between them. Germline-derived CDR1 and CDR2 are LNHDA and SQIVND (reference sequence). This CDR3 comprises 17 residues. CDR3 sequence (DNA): TGTGCCAGTAGTACGGGCCCCAGAAGGAGGTTGCATCAGCCCCAGCATTTT. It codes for CASSTGPRRRLHQPQHF.

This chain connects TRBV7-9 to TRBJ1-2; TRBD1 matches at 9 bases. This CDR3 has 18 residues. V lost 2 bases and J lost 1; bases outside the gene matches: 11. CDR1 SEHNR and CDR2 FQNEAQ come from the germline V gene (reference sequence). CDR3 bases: TGTGCCAGCAGCTTATTCCTAAAACGGACAGGGGATAACTATGGCTACACCTTC. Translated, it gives CASSLFLKRTGDNYGYTF.